This T cell receptor beta chain comes out of a study of blood T cell repertoires in COVID-19. Original analysis: From reference gene primer amplification, estimates of nucleated cell counts were derived. Generated by immunoSEQ multiplex PCR, the TCRdb table keeps only in-frame clones and is missing some. That table gives V, J and clone size, and the DNA gave D and trimming. Of roughly 250,000 clones listed, 88% are singletons. V dropped 3 bases and J dropped 3; count of bases not matched to a gene: 10. This CDR3 is 18 amino acids long. Germline lookup yields CDR1 SGHDN and CDR2 FVKESK. V usage is TRBV14 and J usage is TRBJ2-1; 11 bases agree with TRBD2. This TCR was sampled from a middle-aged woman with acute COVID-19. Sequencing was performed on PBMCs or T cells enriched from blood (not recorded which). CDR3 coding DNA: TGTGCCAGCAGCCATCCTGCTAGCGGGAGGCCGGGCTACAATGAGCAGTTCTTC. Amino acids: CASSHPASGRPGYNEQFF.